This TCR beta chain was obtained from a study of blood T cell repertoires in COVID-19. Looking at the study overall: Samples representing acute and convalescent COVID-19 were sourced from the United States, Italy and Spain. The analysed material was cDNA or gDNA that came from T cells, B-cell-depleted T cells, or PBMCs.

This CDR3 is 14 amino acids long. Deletions cut 1 base from V and 3 bases from J, with 9 bases between. Germline V gene data show CDR1 as SEHNR and CDR2 as FQNEAQ (reference sequence). TCRdb's table, derived via immunoSEQ multiplex PCR, lists solely in-frame clones and lacks some. The sample holds fewer than 25,000 clones; roughly 87% are singletons and the top ten take 2.5% to 3.5%. V gene TRBV7-9 combines with J gene TRBJ1-2; D is ambiguous. This receptor was identified in a man between 65 and 85 years old with acute or convalescent COVID-19. Sequences were obtained from peripheral blood. CDR3 loop: CASSLGGDDYGYTF. The CDR3, as DNA: TGTGCCAGCAGCTTAGGGGGAGACGACTATGGCTACACCTTC.